This is a list of T cell receptor beta chains from one sample in a study of blood T cell repertoires in COVID-19. Only in-frame clones appear in the TCRdb table, and some are missing; sequencing was by immunoSEQ multiplex PCR. The sample includes a few hundred thousand clones, around 90% of them seen just once. Sequencing was carried out using peripheral blood. The origin of the receptors is a woman in her sixties or seventies with COVID-19, enrolled during active disease. Both conserved end residues are part of each CDR3. A D gene is named only where the DNA matches it firmly. For some rows the clone size is stated as once, few or many, or as a class when expanded; others skip it.

J gene	V gene	D gene	clone size	CDR3 DNA	CDR3 protein
TRBJ1-1	TRBV6-6	-	-	TGTGCCAGCAGTTACTCGGGACACTCTGAAGCTTTCTTT	CASSYSGHSEAFF
TRBJ2-7	TRBV4-2	TRBD2	-	TGTGCCAGCAGCCCGGGACTAGCCACCCCGGGCGAGCAGTACTTC	CASSPGLATPGEQYF
TRBJ2-1	TRBV9	TRBD2	-	TGTGCCAGCAGCGTAGCTACTGTAGCGGGGGCCTACAATGAGCAGTTCTTC	CASSVATVAGAYNEQFF
TRBJ1-5	TRBV6-1	TRBD1	-	TGTGCCAGCAACAGACAGGGGGGGTACCAGCCCCAGCATTTT	CASNRQGGYQPQHF
TRBJ1-4	TRBV5-5	-	-	TGTGCCAGCAGCTTGGAGTGGAACCGGGGTGAAAAACTGTTTTTT	CASSLEWNRGEKLFF
TRBJ1-4	TRBV2	TRBD1	few	TGTGCCAGCGGTACCCAGGGGGCCAATAATGAAAAACTGTTTTTT	CASGTQGANNEKLFF
TRBJ2-3	TRBV12-5	TRBD2	-	TGTGCTAGTGGTTGGGGGGGAGAGAAGGCAGATACGCAGTATTTT	CASGWGGEKADTQYF
TRBJ1-2	TRBV30	TRBD1	-	TGTGCCTGGAGTGTAAACAGGGGAGTTACTAGTACCTTC	CAWSVNRGVTSTF
TRBJ2-3	TRBV2	TRBD2	-	TGTGCCAGCAGGGTGGGACTAGCGGGGATTTTTACCACAGATACGCAGTATTTT	CASRVGLAGIFTTDTQYF
TRBJ2-3	TRBV11-3	TRBD1	-	TGTGCCAGCAGCTTAGACAGGGGGCTGACAGATACGCAGTATTTT	CASSLDRGLTDTQYF
TRBJ2-2	TRBV4-1	-	-	TGCGCCAGCAGCCTACCTCCAGTGGGGGCCCCGAACACCGGGGAGCTGTTTTTT	CASSLPPVGAPNTGELFF
TRBJ1-2	TRBV6-1	-	-	TGTGCCAGCAGTGAAGGACGACAGGCTTACTATGGCTACACCTTC	CASSEGRQAYYGYTF
TRBJ2-1	TRBV6-2/TRBV6-3	TRBD1	-	TGTGCCAGCAGTTATGAGGGGGCCGACTACAATGAGCAGTTCTTC	CASSYEGADYNEQFF
TRBJ2-5	TRBV3-1/TRBV3-2	TRBD2	-	TGTGCCAGCAGAGATCCGGGACTAGTAGAGACCCAGTACTTC	CASRDPGLVETQYF
TRBJ1-5	TRBV6-5	-	once	TGTGCCAGCAGTTACTCGATTGGAGGGATTCAGCCCCAGCATTTT	CASSYSIGGIQPQHF
TRBJ1-5	TRBV19	TRBD1	-	TGTGCCAGTACCAAGACAGGGATTAGCAATCAGCCCCAGCATTTT	CASTKTGISNQPQHF
TRBJ1-1	TRBV27	TRBD1	-	TGTGCCAGCAGTTTCCAGGGGGCGGACACTGAAGCTTTCTTT	CASSFQGADTEAFF
TRBJ2-7	TRBV5-4	-	-	TGTGCCAGCAGCGGTCGTCCAGGGGAATACTACGAGCAGTACTTC	CASSGRPGEYYEQYF
TRBJ1-6	TRBV5-8	TRBD1	-	TGTGCCAGCACCCCAGGGGGGACCTATAATTCACCCCTCCACTTT	CASTPGGTYNSPLHF
TRBJ2-7	TRBV19	TRBD1	-	TGTGCCAGTAGTATCTCCGGACAGGGGGCGTGGTACGAGCAGTACTTC	CASSISGQGAWYEQYF
TRBJ2-1	TRBV6-2/TRBV6-3	-	-	TGTGCCAGCAGTGGGGAGATATACAATGAGCAGTTCTTC	CASSGEIYNEQFF
TRBJ2-1	TRBV10-3	-	-	TGTGCCATCGCGGGACAGAGCAATGAGCAGTTCTTC	CAIAGQSNEQFF
TRBJ1-6	TRBV6-5	TRBD1	-	TGTGCCAGCAGGCGGGACAGGGGTTCACCCCTCCACTTT	CASRRDRGSPLHF
TRBJ1-1	TRBV11-2	-	-	TGTGCCAGCAGCACCGAGACAATCACTGAAGCTTTCTTT	CASSTETITEAFF
TRBJ1-6	TRBV7-2	-	-	TGTGCCAGCGGATGGGGGGAAGTCTACAATTCACCCCTCCACTTT	CASGWGEVYNSPLHF
TRBJ1-4	TRBV9	TRBD1	-	TGTGCCAGCAGCGTAGAGGCAGGGGGCGATGAAAAACTGTTTTTT	CASSVEAGGDEKLFF
TRBJ1-3	TRBV21-1	-	-	TGTGCCAGCAGCAAAGCGCCGGACAGGGAGACGTCTACTGGAAACACCATATATTTT	CASSKAPDRETSTGNTIYF
TRBJ1-1	TRBV30	-	-	TGTGCCTGGGCGTCCCTCCAAACCCGGGCTTTCTTT	CAWASLQTRAFF
TRBJ1-6	TRBV2	-	-	TGTGCCAGCATAGTACGTACTAATTCACCCCTCCACTTT	CASIVRTNSPLHF
TRBJ2-2	TRBV18	TRBD1	-	TGTGCCAGCTCGCCCACCGGGACAGGGAACACCGGGGAGCTGTTTTTT	CASSPTGTGNTGELFF
TRBJ2-7	TRBV7-2	TRBD2	-	TGTGCCAGCAGCTCCACTAGCGGGGGAGGGTACGAGCAGTACTTC	CASSSTSGGGYEQYF
TRBJ1-1	TRBV5-4	-	-	TGTGCCAGCAGCTTTTTTCGTATGAACACTGAAGCTTTCTTT	CASSFFRMNTEAFF
TRBJ1-5	TRBV19	-	-	TGTGCCACCATGTCACCCGGGTTTCAGCCCCAGCATTTT	CATMSPGFQPQHF
TRBJ1-2	TRBV10-2	TRBD1	-	TGCGCCAGCAGTGATCCATCCGGGGACAGGGGGCATGACTATGGCTACACCTTC	CASSDPSGDRGHDYGYTF
TRBJ2-5	TRBV7-6	TRBD2	-	TGTGCCAGCAGCAAACTAGCGTCTACTGGAGAGACCCAGTACTTC	CASSKLASTGETQYF
TRBJ2-5	TRBV7-2	TRBD2	-	TGTGCCAGCAGCCCCCCGACTAGCGGGGGGTTGGTGACCCAGTACTTC	CASSPPTSGGLVTQYF
TRBJ2-2	TRBV6-2/TRBV6-3	-	-	TGTGCCAGCAGTTTAACCGGGGAGCTGTTTTTT	CASSLTGELFF
TRBJ1-1	TRBV27	-	-	TGTGCCACCAAGGACGGGGGCACTGAAGCTTTCTTT	CATKDGGTEAFF
TRBJ2-3	TRBV9	-	-	TGTGCCAGCAGCCCACCCTGGTCGGCAGGGGGGACAGATACGCAGTATTTT	CASSPPWSAGGTDTQYF
TRBJ1-5	TRBV10-2	-	-	TGCGCCAGCACTATCACAGGGACACAGCCCCAGCATTTT	CASTITGTQPQHF
TRBJ2-1	TRBV19	TRBD1	-	TGTGCCAGTAGCCAACAGGGGGCGCGCGACAATGAGCAGTTCTTC	CASSQQGARDNEQFF
TRBJ2-1	TRBV4-2	-	-	TGTGCCAGCAGCCCGCGGGACGACGGGTCGAGTGAGCAGTTCTTC	CASSPRDDGSSEQFF
TRBJ2-7	TRBV7-2	-	-	TGTGCCAGCAGCTTTAGTTCCGGGACACATTCCTACGAGCAGTACTTC	CASSFSSGTHSYEQYF
TRBJ2-5	TRBV30	TRBD2	-	TGTGCCTGGAGTGGCGTCGGTGCTAGCGGGGGACAAGAGACCCAGTACTTC	CAWSGVGASGGQETQYF
TRBJ2-1	TRBV3-1/TRBV3-2	-	-	TGTGCCAGCAGCCAGTGGGGTTCTAGCGATGAGCAGTTCTTC	CASSQWGSSDEQFF
TRBJ1-2	TRBV3-1/TRBV3-2	TRBD1	once	TGTGCCAGCAGCCTGGGGACAGCTTCTAACTATGGCTACACCTTC	CASSLGTASNYGYTF
TRBJ1-3	TRBV7-9	-	-	TGTGCCAGCAGTAATCGTGCGTTTGCGGACTCTGGAAACACCATATATTTT	CASSNRAFADSGNTIYF
TRBJ2-1	TRBV24-1	TRBD1	-	TGTGCCACCAGTGATTTGATCTCGACAGGGTCCTCCTACAATGAGCAGTTCTTC	CATSDLISTGSSYNEQFF
TRBJ2-7	TRBV10-3	TRBD2	-	TGTGCCATCAGTGAGTCGGGGGGGGGCTACGAGCAGTACTTC	CAISESGGGYEQYF
TRBJ1-3	TRBV19	-	-	TGTGCCAGTATGAAACAGGTATTCCCTGGAAACACCATATATTTT	CASMKQVFPGNTIYF
TRBJ1-2	TRBV19	TRBD1	-	TGTGCCAGTATCTATCATCCCAACAGGGGAAAGGGCTATGGCTACACCTTC	CASIYHPNRGKGYGYTF
TRBJ1-1	TRBV3-1/TRBV3-2	-	-	TGTGCCAGCAGCCAACGAGTTTCCCGGAACACTGAAGCTTTCTTT	CASSQRVSRNTEAFF
TRBJ1-2	TRBV11-2	-	-	TGTGCCAGCAGCTTAGATCGGGAGGGGGGCTATGGCTACACCTTC	CASSLDREGGYGYTF
TRBJ1-4	TRBV6-5	-	-	TGTGCCAGCAGTTCCCCAAGAGGGCGTAATGAAAAACTGTTTTTT	CASSSPRGRNEKLFF
TRBJ1-2	TRBV7-9	-	-	TGTGCCAGCAGCTTACGCACAGGGTCTGATGGCTACACCTTC	CASSLRTGSDGYTF
TRBJ1-6	TRBV2	-	many	TGTGCCAGCATCCCAACGCGGACAGAAAATTCACCCCTCCACTTT	CASIPTRTENSPLHF
TRBJ1-5	TRBV4-2	-	-	TGTGCCAGTAGCGAGGTGTCCGATCAGCCCCAGCATTTT	CASSEVSDQPQHF
TRBJ2-1	TRBV2	-	-	TGTGCCAGCAGGGACTTGTGGGGGGATGAGCAGTTCTTC	CASRDLWGDEQFF